This is a list of T cell receptor beta chains from one sample in a study of patients and donors after allogeneic stem cell transplantation. MiXCR was run by TCRdb on the RT-PCR reads, yielding one entry per CDR3 protein. The sample has roughly 960,000 distinct CDR3 sequences, about 20% seen once. Sequencing was done on a sample of blood, either unsorted or a sorted T cell fraction (not recorded which). These TCRs come from a human donor who was either an allogeneic HSCT recipient or a stem cell or donor lymphocyte infusion donor (not recorded which). It is not recorded whose cells these are; they may come from a transplant donor. The CDR3 runs from the conserved cysteine through the conserved F or W. Each record gives: J gene, D gene, clone size, CDR3 length, V gene, CDR3 protein, CDR3 DNA. D genes are given only for firm matches. Clone sizes are given selectively: once, few, many, or a class where the clone is expanded.

>TRBJ1-1|-|-|16|TRBV6-1
CASSEALQGLNTEAFF
TGTGCCAGCAGTGAAGCGCTTCAAGGGCTGAACACTGAAGCTTTCTTT
>TRBJ1-1|-|-|14|TRBV7-8
CASSTRLLTTEAFF
TGTGCCAGCAGCACACGTCTACTAACAACTGAAGCTTTCTTT
>TRBJ2-5|TRBD2|-|16|TRBV6-5
CASSYPGLAKEETQYF
TGTGCCAGCAGTTACCCGGGACTAGCGAAAGAAGAGACCCAGTACTTC
>TRBJ2-5|TRBD1|few|16|TRBV20-1
CSANRLRDREQETQYF
TGCAGTGCCAACCGGTTGCGGGACAGGGAACAAGAGACCCAGTACTTC
>TRBJ2-5|-|few|13|TRBV24-1
CATARGGWETQYF
TGTGCCACCGCCAGAGGGGGTTGGGAGACCCAGTACTTC
>TRBJ1-5|-|-|14|TRBV6-1
CASSEQAGRQPQHF
TGTGCCAGCAGTGAACAGGCAGGACGTCAGCCCCAGCATTTT
>TRBJ2-7|-|few|11|TRBV20-1
CSAPNGYEQYF
TGCAGTGCCCCCAATGGCTACGAGCAGTACTTC
>TRBJ1-6|-|few|14|TRBV6-5
CASSYWTANSPLHF
TGTGCCAGCAGTTACTGGACGGCTAATTCACCCCTCCACTTT
>TRBJ2-1|TRBD2|-|14|TRBV20-1
CSAAPGLAGNEQFF
TGCAGTGCTGCGCCGGGACTAGCAGGAAATGAGCAGTTCTTC
>TRBJ1-1|-|-|11|TRBV29-1
CSVERRTEAFF
TGCAGCGTTGAACGAAGAACTGAAGCTTTCTTT
>TRBJ1-6|TRBD1|-|17|TRBV18
CASSPGTGRSYNSPLHF
TGTGCCAGCTCACCAGGGACAGGAAGGTCCTATAATTCACCCCTCCACTTT
>TRBJ1-1|-|-|12|TRBV5-1
CASLEGNTEAFF
TGCGCCAGCCTGGAGGGGAACACTGAAGCTTTCTTT